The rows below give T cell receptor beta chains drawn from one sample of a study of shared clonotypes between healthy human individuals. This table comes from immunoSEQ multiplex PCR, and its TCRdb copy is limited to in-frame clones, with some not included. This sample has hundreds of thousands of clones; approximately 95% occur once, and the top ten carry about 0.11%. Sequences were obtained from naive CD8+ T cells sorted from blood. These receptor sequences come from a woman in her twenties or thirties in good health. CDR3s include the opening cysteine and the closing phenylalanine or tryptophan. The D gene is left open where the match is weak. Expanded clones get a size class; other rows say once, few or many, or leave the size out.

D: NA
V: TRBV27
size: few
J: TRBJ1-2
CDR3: CASSLRVGANYGYTF
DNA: TGTGCCAGCAGTTTACGGGTCGGGGCCAACTATGGCTACACCTTC

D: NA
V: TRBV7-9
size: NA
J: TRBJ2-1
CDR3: CASSHGTQRFF
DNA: TGTGCCAGCAGCCACGGGACTCAACGGTTCTTC

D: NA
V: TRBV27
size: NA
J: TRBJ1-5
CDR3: CASSLLVNQPQHF
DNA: TGTGCCAGCAGTTTATTAGTCAATCAGCCCCAGCATTTT

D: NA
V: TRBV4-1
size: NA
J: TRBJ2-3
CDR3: CASSDTDTQYF
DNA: TGCGCCAGCAGCGACACAGATACGCAGTATTTT

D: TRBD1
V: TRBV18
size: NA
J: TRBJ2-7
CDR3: CASSRQGAVYEQYF
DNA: TGTGCCAGCTCACGACAGGGGGCGGTCTACGAGCAGTACTTC

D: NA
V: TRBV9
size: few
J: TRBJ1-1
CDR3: CASSEDLNTEAFF
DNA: TGTGCCAGCAGCGAGGACTTGAACACTGAAGCTTTCTTT

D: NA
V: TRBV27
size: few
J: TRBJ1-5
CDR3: CASSLSGNQPQHF
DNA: TGTGCCAGCAGTTTATCGGGCAATCAGCCCCAGCATTTT

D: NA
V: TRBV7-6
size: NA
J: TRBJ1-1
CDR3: CASSPQGGPDYLEAFF
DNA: TGTGCCAGCAGCCCCCAGGGCGGTCCTGATTATCTTGAAGCTTTCTTT

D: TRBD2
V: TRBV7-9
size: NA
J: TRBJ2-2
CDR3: CASSFYRTSANTGELFF
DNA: TGTGCCAGCAGCTTCTACCGGACTAGCGCGAACACCGGGGAGCTGTTTTTT

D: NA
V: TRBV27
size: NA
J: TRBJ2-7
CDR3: CASSLGTGRYEQYF
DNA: TGTGCCAGCAGTTTAGGCACAGGGCGGTACGAGCAGTACTTC

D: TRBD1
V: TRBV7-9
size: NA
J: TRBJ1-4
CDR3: CASSPGSTGGWTTNEKLFF
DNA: TGTGCCAGCAGCCCGGGTTCCACAGGGGGCTGGACAACTAATGAAAAACTGTTTTTT

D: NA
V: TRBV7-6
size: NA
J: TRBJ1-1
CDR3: CASSLEPGSPEAFF
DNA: TGTGCCAGCAGCTTAGAGCCAGGGAGTCCTGAAGCTTTCTTT

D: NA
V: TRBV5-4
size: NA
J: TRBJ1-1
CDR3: CASRVPGEVNTEAFF
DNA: TGTGCCAGCAGGGTACCAGGGGAGGTGAACACTGAAGCTTTCTTT

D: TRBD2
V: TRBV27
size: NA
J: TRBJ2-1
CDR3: CASSLLTASGPRGPHNEQFF
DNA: TGTGCCAGCAGTTTATTGACGGCTAGCGGACCCCGAGGACCACACAATGAGCAGTTCTTC

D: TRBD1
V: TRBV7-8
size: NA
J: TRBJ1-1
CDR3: CASSLQGVRTEAFF
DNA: TGTGCCAGCAGCTTACAGGGGGTCCGGACTGAAGCTTTCTTT

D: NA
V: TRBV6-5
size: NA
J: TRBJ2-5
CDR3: CASSLTGNIGETQYF
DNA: TGTGCCAGCAGCCTCACAGGGAATATAGGAGAGACCCAGTACTTC

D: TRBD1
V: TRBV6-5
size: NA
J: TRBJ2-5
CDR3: CASSSRTTGLKETQYF
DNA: TGTGCCAGCAGTTCCCGCACGACAGGGTTGAAGGAGACCCAGTACTTC

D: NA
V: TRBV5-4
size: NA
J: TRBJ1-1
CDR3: CASSDQGYTEAFF
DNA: TGTGCCAGCAGCGATCAGGGATACACTGAAGCTTTCTTT

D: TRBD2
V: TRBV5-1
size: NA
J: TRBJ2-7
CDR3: CASSEGLAYEQYF
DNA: TGCGCCAGCAGCGAGGGACTAGCGTACGAGCAGTACTTC

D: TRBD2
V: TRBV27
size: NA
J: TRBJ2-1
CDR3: CASSLMGLANEQFF
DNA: TGTGCCAGCAGTTTAATGGGACTAGCCAATGAGCAGTTCTTC

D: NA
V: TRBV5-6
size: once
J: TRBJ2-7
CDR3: CASSLRDSTYEQYF
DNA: TGTGCCAGCAGCTTGCGTGACTCAACCTACGAGCAGTACTTC

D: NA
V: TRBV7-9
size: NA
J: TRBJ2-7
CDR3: CASSFSFSYEQYF
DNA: TGTGCCAGCAGCTTTAGTTTCTCCTACGAGCAGTACTTC

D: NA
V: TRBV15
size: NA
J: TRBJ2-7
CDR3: CATSDQGYEQYF
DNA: TGTGCCACCAGCGACCAGGGGTACGAGCAGTACTTC

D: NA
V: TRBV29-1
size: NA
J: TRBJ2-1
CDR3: CSVEDWGNEQFF
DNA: TGCAGCGTTGAAGATTGGGGTAATGAGCAGTTCTTC

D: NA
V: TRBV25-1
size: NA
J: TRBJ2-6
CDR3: CASSPTRGANVLTF
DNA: TGTGCCAGCAGCCCAACACGAGGGGCCAACGTCCTGACTTTC

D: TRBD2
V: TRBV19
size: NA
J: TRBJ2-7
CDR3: CASSPGLAGVFEQYF
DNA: TGTGCCAGTAGCCCGGGACTAGCGGGAGTGTTCGAGCAGTACTTC

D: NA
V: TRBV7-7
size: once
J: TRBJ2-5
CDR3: CASSLDLDQETQYF
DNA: TGTGCCAGCAGCTTAGATCTGGATCAAGAGACCCAGTACTTC

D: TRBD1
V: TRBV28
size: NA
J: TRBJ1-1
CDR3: CASSPWDRGGEAFF
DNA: TGTGCCAGCAGTCCATGGGACAGGGGGGGTGAAGCTTTCTTT

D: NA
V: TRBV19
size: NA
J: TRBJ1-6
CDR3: CASSVDSQNSPLHF
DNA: TGTGCCAGTAGTGTGGACAGCCAGAATTCACCCCTCCACTTT

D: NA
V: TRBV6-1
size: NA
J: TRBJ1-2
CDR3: CASSEFTGQPSYGYTF
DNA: TGTGCCAGCAGTGAATTTACTGGACAGCCGTCCTATGGCTACACCTTC

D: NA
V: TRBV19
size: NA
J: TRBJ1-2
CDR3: CASRTPSGENYGYTF
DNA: TGTGCCAGTAGAACCCCCTCGGGAGAGAACTATGGCTACACCTTC

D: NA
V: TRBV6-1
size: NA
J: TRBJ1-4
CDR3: CASRSRLATNEKLFF
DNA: TGTGCCAGCCGGTCCCGCCTTGCAACTAATGAAAAACTGTTTTTT

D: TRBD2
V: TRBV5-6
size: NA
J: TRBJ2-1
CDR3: CASSPFGTSGRRNEQFF
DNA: TGTGCCAGCAGCCCATTCGGGACTAGCGGGAGGCGGAATGAGCAGTTCTTC

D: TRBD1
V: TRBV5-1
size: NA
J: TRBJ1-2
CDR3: CASIRDRALSGYTF
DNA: TGCGCCAGCATTAGGGACAGGGCTCTTTCAGGCTACACCTTC

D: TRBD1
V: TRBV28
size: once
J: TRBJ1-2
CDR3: CASSPRDSYWDGGYTF
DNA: TGTGCCAGCAGTCCGAGGGACAGCTACTGGGACGGGGGCTACACCTTC

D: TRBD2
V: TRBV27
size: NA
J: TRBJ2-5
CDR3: CASNPYGGRAGETQYF
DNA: TGTGCCAGCAACCCTTACGGCGGGAGGGCCGGGGAGACCCAGTACTTC

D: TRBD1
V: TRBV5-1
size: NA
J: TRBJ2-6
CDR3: CASRRDRASYVLTF
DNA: TGCGCCAGCAGGCGGGACAGGGCAAGCTACGTCCTGACTTTC

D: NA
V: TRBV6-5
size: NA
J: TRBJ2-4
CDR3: CASSEGGTKYF
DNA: TGTGCCAGCAGTGAAGGGGGGACCAAGTACTTC

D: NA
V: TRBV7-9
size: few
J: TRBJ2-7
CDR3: CASSWGGTYEQYF
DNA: TGTGCCAGCAGCTGGGGGGGCACCTACGAGCAGTACTTC

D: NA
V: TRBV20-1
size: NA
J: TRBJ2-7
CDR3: CSARDAPEQYF
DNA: TGCAGTGCTAGAGACGCGCCGGAGCAGTACTTC